This section outlines one T cell receptor beta chain sequence together with its context. In the study's own analysis: Using reference gene primer amplification, nucleated cell counts were estimated. Clones were read by immunoSEQ multiplex PCR, and TCRdb kept only the in-frame ones, dropping some. The DNA was the basis for D and trimming; V, J and clone size are from that table. This table holds hundreds of thousands of clones, about nine tenths found once. The CDR3 has 10 residues. Per germline, CDR1 MNHEY and CDR2 SVGAGI. The V gene lost 6 bases and the J gene lost 8 bases, with 5 bases spanning the gap. Seattle-derived patients entered the study during active infection and were followed longitudinally. This entry comes from a study of blood T cell repertoires in COVID-19. Background on the study: The study drew acute and convalescent COVID-19 samples from the United States, Italy and Spain. PBMCs, B-cell-depleted T cells, or T cells provided the cDNA or gDNA that made up the material.

The chain links TRBV6-5 to TRBJ1-3; the D is unclear. This receptor was obtained from a woman aged 25 to 45 with COVID-19, enrolled during active disease. Source material: peripheral blood. The CDR3 sequence: CASRSYTIYF. The CDR3 DNA reads as TGTGCCAGCAGGTCATACACCATATATTTT.